This TCR beta chain was obtained from a study of neurological immune-mediated disorders. TCRdb analysed the 5' RACE reads with MiXCR anew, one entry per CDR3 protein. The top ten hold about 1.1% of the sample, which has roughly 89,000 distinct CDR3 sequences, 2.5% to 3% seen once. This clonotype was seen at least ten times. Antigen: not known. The study, taken as a whole, reports: The multiple sclerosis repertoire cluster was not associated with any clinical or MRI feature.

Germline V CDR1 and CDR2: SGHRS, YFSETQ. The CDR3 totals 14 residues. V was trimmed by 4 bases and J by 2 bases, leaving 9 bases between them. This chain links TRBV5-1 with TRBJ2-2; no reliable D call. This receptor was identified in a woman aged 25 to 39 with multiple sclerosis. The sequenced material came from PBMCs. The CDR3 protein is CASSQGRNTGELFF. The CDR3 DNA is TGCGCCAGCAGCCAAGGCAGAAACACCGGGGAGCTGTTTTTT.